This T cell receptor (beta chain) originates from a study of graft-versus-host responses after intestinal transplantation. Assay: immunoSEQ multiplex PCR; the TCRdb copy retains only in-frame clones and omits some. Counted here are more than 90,000 clones, 85% to 95% occurring once; the ten biggest clones make up roughly 1.2%. To note about this clone: Its antigen is still unknown.

The CDR3 runs to 14 residues. The J segment lost 4 bases and the V segment lost 5 bases, leaving 6 bases of the junction unmatched. Germline values: CDR1 MNHEY, CDR2 SVGAGI. The input for sequencing was unstimulated CD8+ T cells sorted from spleen or lymph node cells, taken before transplant. This TCR derives from a human donor who was the organ donor for an intestinal transplant. This chain uses TRBV6-5 with TRBJ2-7; 9 bases match TRBD1. DNA for the CDR3: TGTGCCAGCAGTCATACCGGGACAGGGTACGAGCAGTACTTC. Amino acid sequence: CASSHTGTGYEQYF.